This T cell receptor beta chain came from a study of T cell responses to AZD1222 COVID-19 vaccine. Generated by immunoSEQ multiplex PCR, the TCRdb table keeps only in-frame clones and is missing some. The top ten clones hold 1.1% of a sample with under 200,000 clones, roughly 89% of them seen once. The sequence came from an adult who received the AZD1222 COVID-19 vaccine. Sequencing was performed on peripheral blood, taken 28 days after the second AZD1222 dose.

Written as DNA, the CDR3 is TGTGCCAGCAGTGAAGGGACAGGGGAACCTAATGAGCAGTTCTTC. Its translation: CASSEGTGEPNEQFF. The gene calls are TRBV6-1 and TRBJ2-1; 9 bases align to TRBD1. The CDR3 loop spans 15 amino acids. V dropped 1 base and J dropped 7; count of bases not matched to a gene: 5. Germline CDR1 is MNHNS and CDR2 is SASEGT.